This T cell receptor (beta chain) derives from a study of glioma-infiltrating T cells. This clonotype was seen ten or more times. Using RNA template, CDR3s of TCR alpha and beta were amplified with iRepertoire arm-PCR. TCRdb passed the multiplex PCR reads through MiXCR, listing each CDR3 protein once. The data contain about 130,000 distinct CDR3 sequences, approximately 26% of them singletons. This TCR was recovered from a human donor with low-grade glioma or glioblastoma, undergoing nonglioma brain surgery, or in good health (not recorded which). The source material was glioma tissue, nonneoplastic brain tissue, or PBMCs (not recorded which).

As DNA, the CDR3 is TGTGCCAGCAGCACCGATAGTGAGCAGTTCTTC. It specifies CASSTDSEQFF. The rearrangement links TRBV7-8 to TRBJ2-1; no definite D call. CDR1 and CDR2 from the germline V gene are SGHVS and FQNEAQ. Trimming pared 5 bases from V and 9 bases from J, leaving 8 bases between. This CDR3 comprises 11 residues.